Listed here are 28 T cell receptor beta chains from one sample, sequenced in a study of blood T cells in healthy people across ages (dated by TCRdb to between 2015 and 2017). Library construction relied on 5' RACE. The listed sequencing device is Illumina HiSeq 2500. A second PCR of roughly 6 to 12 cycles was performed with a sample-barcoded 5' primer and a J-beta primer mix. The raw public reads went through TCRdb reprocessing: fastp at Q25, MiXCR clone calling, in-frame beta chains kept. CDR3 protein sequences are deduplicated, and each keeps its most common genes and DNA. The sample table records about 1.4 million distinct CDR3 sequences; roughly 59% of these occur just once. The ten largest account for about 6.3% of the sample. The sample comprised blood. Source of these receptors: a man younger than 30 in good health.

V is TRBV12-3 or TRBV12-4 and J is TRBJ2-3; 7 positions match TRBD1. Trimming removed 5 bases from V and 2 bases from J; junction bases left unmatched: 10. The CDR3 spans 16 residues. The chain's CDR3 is CASSTRGQTLTDTQYF. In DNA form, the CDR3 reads TGTGCCAGCAGTACTAGGGGACAGACCCTCACAGATACGCAGTATTTT.

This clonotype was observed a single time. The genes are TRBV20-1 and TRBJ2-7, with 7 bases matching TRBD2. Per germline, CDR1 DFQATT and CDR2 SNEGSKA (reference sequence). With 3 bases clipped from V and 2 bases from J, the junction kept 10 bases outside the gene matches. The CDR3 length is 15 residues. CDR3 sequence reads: CSARVSSGAPYEQYF. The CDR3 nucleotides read TGCAGTGCTAGGGTTAGCAGCGGGGCTCCCTACGAGCAGTACTTC.

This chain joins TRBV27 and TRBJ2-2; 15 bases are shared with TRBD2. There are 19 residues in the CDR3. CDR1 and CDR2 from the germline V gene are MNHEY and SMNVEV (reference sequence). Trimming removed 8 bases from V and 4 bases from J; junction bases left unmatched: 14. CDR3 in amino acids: CASRLLGLAGGPGTGELFF. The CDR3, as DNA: TGTGCCAGCCGGCTCCTAGGACTAGCGGGGGGGCCGGGCACCGGGGAGCTGTTTTTT.

The CDR3 region has the DNA TGCGCCAGCAGCTTCGGGACGGTGAACACTGAAGCTTTCTTT. Residues: CASSFGTVNTEAFF. The rearrangement uses TRBV5-1 and TRBJ1-1, with a possible D match to TRBD1 (5 bases). The germline V gene has CDR1 SGHRS and CDR2 YFSETQ. The CDR3 is 14 residues long. The V end lost 2 bases, the J end lost 0 bases, and 8 bases lay between the germline ends.

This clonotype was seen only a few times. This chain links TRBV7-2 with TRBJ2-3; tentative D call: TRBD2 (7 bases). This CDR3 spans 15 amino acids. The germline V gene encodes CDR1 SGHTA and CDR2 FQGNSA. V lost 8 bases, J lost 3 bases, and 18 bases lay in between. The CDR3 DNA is TGTGCCAGCGGGGGGGGCAGGGTTTCAACAGATACGCAGTATTTT. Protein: CASGGGRVSTDTQYF.

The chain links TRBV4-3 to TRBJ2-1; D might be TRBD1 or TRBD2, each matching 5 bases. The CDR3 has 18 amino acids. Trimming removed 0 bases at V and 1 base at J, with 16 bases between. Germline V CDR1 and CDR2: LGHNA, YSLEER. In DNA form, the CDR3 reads TGCGCCAGCAGCCAAGAGGCCACCGGGACCATGTCCTACAATGAGCAGTTCTTC. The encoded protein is CASSQEATGTMSYNEQFF.

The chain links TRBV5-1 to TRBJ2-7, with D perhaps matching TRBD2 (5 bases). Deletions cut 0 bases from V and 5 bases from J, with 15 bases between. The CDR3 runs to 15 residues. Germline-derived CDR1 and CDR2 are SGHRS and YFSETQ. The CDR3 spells CASSLAYQDSDEQYF. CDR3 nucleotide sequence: TGCGCCAGCAGCTTGGCCTATCAGGACTCAGACGAGCAGTACTTC.

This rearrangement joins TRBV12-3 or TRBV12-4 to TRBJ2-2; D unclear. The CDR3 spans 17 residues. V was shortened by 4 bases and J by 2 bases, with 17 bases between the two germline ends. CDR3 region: CASSSRDNAYNTGELFF. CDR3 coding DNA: TGTGCCAGCAGTTCCCGAGACAACGCCTATAACACCGGGGAGCTGTTTTTT.

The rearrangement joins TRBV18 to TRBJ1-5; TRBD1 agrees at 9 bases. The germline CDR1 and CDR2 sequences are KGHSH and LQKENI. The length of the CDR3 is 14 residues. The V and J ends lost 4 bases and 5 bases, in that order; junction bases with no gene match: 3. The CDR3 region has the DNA TGTGCCAGCTCACTGGACAGGGGCCATCAGCCCCAGCATTTT. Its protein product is CASSLDRGHQPQHF. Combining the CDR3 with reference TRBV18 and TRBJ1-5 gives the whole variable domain NAGVMQNPRHLVRRRGQEARLRCSPMKGHSHVYWYRQLPEEGLKFMVYLQKENIIDESGMPKERFSAEFPKEGPSILRIQQVVRGDSAAYFCASSLDRGHQPQHFGDGTRLSIL.

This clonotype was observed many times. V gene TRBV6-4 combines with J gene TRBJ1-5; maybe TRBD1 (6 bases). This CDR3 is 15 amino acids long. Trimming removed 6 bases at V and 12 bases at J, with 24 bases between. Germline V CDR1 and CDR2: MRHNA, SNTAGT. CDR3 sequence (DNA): TGTGCCAGCAGCAGACAGGCCCTTGGGGGGCAGAGCCAGCATTTT. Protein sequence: CASSRQALGGQSQHF.

The CDR3 loop reads CATSRGARSTDTQYF. The CDR3 bases are TGTGCCACCAGCAGAGGCGCCAGAAGCACAGATACGCAGTATTTT. J is TRBJ2-3 and V is TRBV15; D call uncertain. Trimming stripped 1 base from V and 0 bases from J, with 8 bases between. CDR3 length: 15 amino acids. Germline CDR1 LNHNV, CDR2 YYDKDF (reference sequence).

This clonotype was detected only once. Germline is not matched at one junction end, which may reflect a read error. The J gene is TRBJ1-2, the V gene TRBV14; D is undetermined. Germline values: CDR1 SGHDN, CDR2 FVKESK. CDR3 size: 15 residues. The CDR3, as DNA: TGTGCCCGCAGCCAAGATCGGCAGGCCCGCTATGGCTACACCTTC. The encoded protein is CARSQDRQARYGYTF.

The CDR3 coding sequence is TGTGCCAGCAGCCCCGGGACTAGGGGGTACAATGAGCAGTTCTTC. This codes for CASSPGTRGYNEQFF. This chain links TRBV13 with TRBJ2-1, with 8 bases identical to TRBD2. CDR3 length: 15 amino acids. From germline, CDR1 is PRHDT and CDR2 FYEKMQ (reference sequence). V lost 5 bases, J lost 4 bases, and 7 bases stayed unmatched.

The CDR3 loop reads CSVDSSGAYEQYF. The CDR3 DNA reads TGCAGCGTTGATTCTAGCGGCGCCTACGAGCAGTACTTC. This sequence joins TRBV29-1 and TRBJ2-7, with TRBD2 matching 7 bases. CDR1 and CDR2 from the germline V gene are SQVTM and ANQGSEA. CDR3 length equals 13 residues. The junction had 4 bases not matched to a gene; V was cut back by 3 bases and J by 2 bases.

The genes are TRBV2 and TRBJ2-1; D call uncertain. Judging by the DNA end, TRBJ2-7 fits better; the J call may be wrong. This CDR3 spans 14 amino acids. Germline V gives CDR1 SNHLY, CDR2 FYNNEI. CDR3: CASSESTTYNEQYF. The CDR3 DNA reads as TGTGCCAGCAGTGAGTCAACCACCTACAATGAGCAGTACTTC.

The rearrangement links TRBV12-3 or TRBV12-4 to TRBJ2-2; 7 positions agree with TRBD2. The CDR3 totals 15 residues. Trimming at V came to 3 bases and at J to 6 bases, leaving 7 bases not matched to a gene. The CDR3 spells CASSLSGTSSGELFF. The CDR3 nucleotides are TGTGCCAGCAGTTTGAGCGGGACCTCCTCCGGGGAGCTGTTTTTT.

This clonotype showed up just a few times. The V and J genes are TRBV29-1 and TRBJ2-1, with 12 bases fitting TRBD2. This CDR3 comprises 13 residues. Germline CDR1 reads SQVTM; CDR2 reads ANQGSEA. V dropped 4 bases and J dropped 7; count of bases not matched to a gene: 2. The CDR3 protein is CSVAGTSGNEQFF. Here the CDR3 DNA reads TGCAGCGTTGCGGGGACTAGCGGGAATGAGCAGTTCTTC.

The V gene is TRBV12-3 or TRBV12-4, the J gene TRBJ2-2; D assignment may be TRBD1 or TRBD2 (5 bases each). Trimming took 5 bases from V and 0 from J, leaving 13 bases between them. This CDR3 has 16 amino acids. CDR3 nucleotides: TGTGCCAGCAGTCCGGGACGGATTGCGAACACCGGGGAGCTGTTTTTT. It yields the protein CASSPGRIANTGELFF.

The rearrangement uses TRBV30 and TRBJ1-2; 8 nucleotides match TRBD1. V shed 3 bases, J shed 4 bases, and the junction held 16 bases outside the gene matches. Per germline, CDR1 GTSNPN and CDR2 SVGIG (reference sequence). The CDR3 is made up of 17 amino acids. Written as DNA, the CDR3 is TGTGCCTGGAGCGACCCACGACAGGGGCTCATCTTCTATGGCTACACCTTC. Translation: CAWSDPRQGLIFYGYTF.

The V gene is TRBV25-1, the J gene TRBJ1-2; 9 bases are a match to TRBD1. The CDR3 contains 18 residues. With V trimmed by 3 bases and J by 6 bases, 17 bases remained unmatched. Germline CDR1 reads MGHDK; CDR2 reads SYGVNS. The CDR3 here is CASSDSSWTGDIWHGYTF. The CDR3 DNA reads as TGTGCCAGCAGTGATAGTTCGTGGACAGGGGATATTTGGCATGGCTACACCTTC.

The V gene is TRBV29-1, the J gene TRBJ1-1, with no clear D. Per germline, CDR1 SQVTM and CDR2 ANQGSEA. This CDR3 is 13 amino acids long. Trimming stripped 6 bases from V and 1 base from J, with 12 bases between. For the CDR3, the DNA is TGCAGCGTCCTAGGTGACCAGAACACTGAAGCTTTCTTT. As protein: CSVLGDQNTEAFF.

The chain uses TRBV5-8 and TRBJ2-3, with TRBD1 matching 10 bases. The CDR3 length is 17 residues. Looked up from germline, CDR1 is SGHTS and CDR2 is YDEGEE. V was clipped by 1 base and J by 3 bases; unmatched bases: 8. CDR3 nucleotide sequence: TGTGCCAGCAGCTTGATTGGACAGGGGGTTGGAACAGATACGCAGTATTTT. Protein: CASSLIGQGVGTDTQYF.

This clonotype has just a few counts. CDR3: CASSFSPGLGTEAFF. CDR3 coding DNA: TGTGCCAGCAGTTTTTCTCCGGGATTGGGCACTGAAGCTTTCTTT. The chain couples TRBV12-3 or TRBV12-4 to TRBJ1-1; D call uncertain. This CDR3 spans 15 amino acids. V lost 3 bases, J lost 4 bases, and 15 bases lay in between.

DNA of the CDR3: TGTGCCAGCAGTTACGGATCCCTCAGGGTGGGCAATGAGCAGTTCTTC. It specifies CASSYGSLRVGNEQFF. This chain links TRBV6-2 or TRBV6-3 with TRBJ2-1, with D possibly TRBD1 on 5 matching bases. CDR3 length: 16 residues. Germline V gene data show CDR1 as MNHEY and CDR2 as SVGEGT. Trimming stripped 2 bases from V and 6 bases from J, with 17 bases between.

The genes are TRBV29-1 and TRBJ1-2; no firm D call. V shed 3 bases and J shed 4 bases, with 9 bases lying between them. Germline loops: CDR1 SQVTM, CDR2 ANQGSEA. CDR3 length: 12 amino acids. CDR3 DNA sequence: TGCAGCGTTGACAGATTATTCTATGGCTACACCTTC. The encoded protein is CSVDRLFYGYTF.

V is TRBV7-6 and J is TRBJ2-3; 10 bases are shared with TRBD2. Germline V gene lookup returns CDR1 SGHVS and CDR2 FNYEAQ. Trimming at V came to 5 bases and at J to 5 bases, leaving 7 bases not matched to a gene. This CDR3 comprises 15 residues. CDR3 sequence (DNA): TGTGCCAGCAGCCCCCCTAGCGGGAGCGTAGATACGCAGTATTTT. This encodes CASSPPSGSVDTQYF.

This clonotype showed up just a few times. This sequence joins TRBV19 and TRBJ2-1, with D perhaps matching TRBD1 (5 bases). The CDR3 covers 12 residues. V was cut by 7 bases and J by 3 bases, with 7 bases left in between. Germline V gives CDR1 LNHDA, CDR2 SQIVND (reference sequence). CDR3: CASTDSYNEQFF. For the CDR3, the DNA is TGTGCCAGTACTGACAGCTACAATGAGCAGTTCTTC. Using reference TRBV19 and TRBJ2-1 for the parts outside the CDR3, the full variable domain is DGGITQSPKYLFRKEGQNVTLSCEQNLNHDAMYWYRQDPGQGLRLIYYSQIVNDFQKGDIAEGYSVSREKKESFPLTVTSAQKNPTAFYLCASTDSYNEQFFGPGTRLTVL.

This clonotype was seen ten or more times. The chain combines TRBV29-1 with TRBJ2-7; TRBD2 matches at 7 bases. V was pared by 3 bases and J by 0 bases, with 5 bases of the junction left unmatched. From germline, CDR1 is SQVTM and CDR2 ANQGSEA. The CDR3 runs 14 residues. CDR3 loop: CSVDGGRGSYEQYF. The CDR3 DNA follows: TGCAGCGTTGACGGCGGGAGAGGCTCCTACGAGCAGTACTTC.